One and the same sample provided the 16 T cell receptor beta chains below, sequenced in a study of beta chain features in type 1 diabetes. Study-wide points: Across all four CD4+ subsets, people with type 1 diabetes showed modestly shorter TCRB CDR3s.

cDNA synthesis used the whole RNA isolate, giving expressed TCRB sequences. Assay used: immunoSEQ multiplex PCR; TCRdb lists only in-frame clones, some missing. The sample records 500,000 to 850,000 clones, about 14% being singletons. Their cognate antigens are unknown. Material for sequencing was naive CD4+ T cells from blood. The receptors here all came from a man aged 18 to 29 with type 1 diabetes.

The J gene is TRBJ1-4, the V gene TRBV29-1; TRBD1 is a possible D gene (5 bases). This CDR3 comprises 12 residues. Germline lookup yields CDR1 SQVTM and CDR2 ANQGSEA. Deletions cut 7 bases from V and 8 bases from J, with 14 bases between. In DNA form, the CDR3 reads TGCAGCGCGGGACTCCCGGGAGAAAAACTGTTTTTT. Protein: CSAGLPGEKLFF.

V gene TRBV2 combines with J gene TRBJ1-2; tentatively, D is TRBD1 (6 bases). Germline CDR1 and CDR2: SNHLY and FYNNEI. This CDR3 is built from 14 residues. Trimming shortened V by 4 bases and J by 3 bases, and 12 bases separated the two germline ends. The CDR3 nucleotides read TGTGCCAGCAGTGGTCAGGGGTCGGACTATGGCTACACCTTC. This sequence encodes CASSGQGSDYGYTF.

This clone has a handful of counts. The chain uses TRBV7-2 and TRBJ2-7; 10 bases line up with TRBD1. The CDR3 is 15 amino acids. From germline, CDR1 is SGHTA and CDR2 FQGNSA. Trimming removed 2 bases from V and 6 bases from J; junction bases left unmatched: 7. Here the CDR3 reads CASSLYARTGGEQYF. For the CDR3, the DNA is TGTGCCAGCAGCTTATATGCGCGGACAGGGGGCGAGCAGTACTTC.

This clone was counted only a few times. The chain combines TRBV18 with TRBJ2-5; a weak D match, TRBD2 (6 bases). Trimming shortened V by 3 bases and J by 2 bases, and 13 bases separated the two germline ends. Germline assignment: CDR1 KGHSH and CDR2 LQKENI. The CDR3 sequence is 15 residues long. Written as DNA, the CDR3 is TGTGCCAGCTCACCCCGGATGGAGGGGCAAGAGACCCAGTACTTC. Its translation: CASSPRMEGQETQYF.

The chain uses TRBV28 and TRBJ1-2; D not resolved. V shed 4 bases and J shed 8 bases, with 14 bases lying between them. Germline loops: CDR1 MDHEN, CDR2 SYDVKM. CDR3 size: 13 residues. The CDR3 DNA reads TGTGCCAGCAGTTCCCACCCGGGAGGCGGCTACACCTTC. Protein: CASSSHPGGGYTF.

This clone was observed a handful of times. V is TRBV7-3 and J is TRBJ2-2; TRBD1 matches at 10 bases. The CDR3 has 16 residues. The junction had 7 bases not matched to a gene; V was cut back by 3 bases and J by 6 bases. The germline gives CDR1 SGHTA, CDR2 FQGTGA. CDR3 DNA sequence: TGTGCCAGCAGCTTGAACGGACAGGGGGTTTCCGGGGAGCTGTTTTTT. Its protein is CASSLNGQGVSGELFF.

The rearrangement joins TRBV6-6 to TRBJ2-3, with D maybe TRBD1 (5 bases). There are 15 residues in the CDR3. Between the trimmed V and J ends, which lost 7 bases and 0 bases, there was a span of 14 bases. Germline loops: CDR1 MNHNY, CDR2 SVGAGI (reference sequence). CDR3 sequence (DNA): TGTGCCAGCAAGGTCCAACAGGACAGCACAGATACGCAGTATTTT. Its translation: CASKVQQDSTDTQYF.

This clone was recorded a few times. The chain employs TRBV5-1 and TRBJ2-5; D may be TRBD2 (6 bases). The J call could be wrong; TRBJ2-7 is a better fit for the DNA end. Germline V gene lookup returns CDR1 SGHRS and CDR2 YFSETQ. The length of the CDR3 is 15 residues. Here the CDR3 reads CASSLAGGVSYEQYF. For the CDR3, the DNA is TGCGCCAGCAGCTTGGCCGGGGGAGTCTCCTACGAGCAGTACTTC.

The chain has TRBV30 and TRBJ2-1; D possibly corresponds to TRBD2 (5 bases). This CDR3 region has 12 residues. Germline V lookup: CDR1 GTSNPN, CDR2 SVGIG (reference sequence). Trimming stripped 5 bases from V and 3 bases from J, with 8 bases between. CDR3 bases: TGTGCCTGGGATAGCGTCTACAATGAGCAGTTCTTC. Protein sequence: CAWDSVYNEQFF.

This clone has a handful of counts. The chain employs TRBV7-2 and TRBJ2-4, with 8 bases that match TRBD1. CDR3 length: 16 residues. Germline assignment: CDR1 SGHTA and CDR2 FQGNSA. The trim removed 5 bases at V and 8 bases at J, leaving 14 bases unmatched. CDR3: CASSLYGTGSTDIQYF. As DNA, the CDR3 is TGTGCCAGCAGCCTCTACGGGACAGGTAGTACAGACATTCAGTACTTC.

This clone was observed a few times. This chain joins TRBV19 and TRBJ2-1; unclear D gene. Germline V gene data show CDR1 as LNHDA and CDR2 as SQIVND (reference sequence). With 5 bases removed from V and 6 bases from J, the gap between germline ends came to 17 bases. The CDR3 contains 15 residues. This CDR3 reads CASSPLALKLNEQFF. CDR3 nucleotides: TGTGCCAGTAGTCCTCTGGCCCTTAAACTCAATGAGCAGTTCTTC. The whole variable domain, remainder taken from reference TRBV19 and TRBJ2-1, is DGGITQSPKYLFRKEGQNVTLSCEQNLNHDAMYWYRQDPGQGLRLIYYSQIVNDFQKGDIAEGYSVSREKKESFPLTVTSAQKNPTAFYLCASSPLALKLNEQFFGPGTRLTVL.

A few counts support this clone. This sequence joins TRBV30 and TRBJ1-1; 10 nucleotides agree with TRBD1. The germline V gene encodes CDR1 GTSNPN and CDR2 SVGIG (reference sequence). V shed 5 bases, J shed 6 bases, and the junction held 9 bases outside the gene matches. The CDR3 length is 14 residues. The CDR3 loop reads CAWGRGQGTSEAFF. Written as DNA, the CDR3 is TGTGCCTGGGGAAGGGGACAGGGGACCTCTGAAGCTTTCTTT.

This rearrangement joins TRBV19 to TRBJ2-5, with TRBD2 matching 7 bases. The CDR3 has 14 amino acids. The junction had 10 bases not matched to a gene; V was cut back by 4 bases and J by 8 bases. Germline CDR1 and CDR2: LNHDA and SQIVND (reference sequence). Written as DNA, the CDR3 is TGTGCCAGTAGTACCAGACTAGCAGACTTCACCCAGTACTTC. Translated: CASSTRLADFTQYF.

This clone was counted only a few times. The rearrangement links TRBV30 to TRBJ1-4, with D uncertain. V lost 0 bases, J lost 6 bases, and 11 bases lay in between. Germline CDR1 reads GTSNPN; CDR2 reads SVGIG (reference sequence). This CDR3 comprises 14 residues. This chain's CDR3 is CAWSVPGGHEKLFF. The CDR3 DNA reads as TGTGCCTGGAGTGTACCCGGCGGCCATGAAAAACTGTTTTTT. Looking up the rest from reference TRBV30 and TRBJ1-4 gives the full variable domain: SQTIHQWPATLVQPVGSPLSLECTVEGTSNPNLYWYRQAAGRGLQLLFYSVGIGQISSEVPQNLSASRPQDRQFILSSKKLLLSDSGFYLCAWSVPGGHEKLFFGSGTQLSVL.

This CDR3 is CASSKGQVLDENEAFF. CDR3 coding DNA: TGTGCCAGCAGCAAGGGACAGGTATTAGATGAGAATGAAGCTTTCTTT. This chain links TRBV4-2 with TRBJ1-1, with 8 bases matching TRBD1. This CDR3 comprises 16 residues. V dropped 5 bases and J dropped 7; count of bases not matched to a gene: 15. Germline V gives CDR1 LGHNA, CDR2 YNFKEQ.

This clone occurred a few times. The rearrangement joins TRBV30 to TRBJ1-2; tentatively, D is TRBD1 (5 bases). The germline gives CDR1 GTSNPN, CDR2 SVGIG (reference sequence). This CDR3 contains 13 residues. Between the trimmed V and J ends, which lost 8 bases and 8 bases, there was a span of 21 bases. The CDR3 protein is CAATPGPGLGYTF. In DNA, the CDR3 is TGTGCCGCAACACCGGGGCCTGGGCTAGGCTACACCTTC. The full variable domain, rest sourced from reference TRBV30 and TRBJ1-2, is SQTIHQWPATLVQPVGSPLSLECTVEGTSNPNLYWYRQAAGRGLQLLFYSVGIGQISSEVPQNLSASRPQDRQFILSSKKLLLSDSGFYLCAATPGPGLGYTFGSGTRLTVV.